The subject of this entry is one TCR beta chain. Antigen unknown. Sequencing was performed with immunoSEQ multiplex PCR; in TCRdb, only in-frame clones are kept and a portion is missing. The data contain approximately 300,000 clones, around 83% of them singletons. These data belong to a study of Ad26.COV2.S vaccination and SARS-CoV-2 variants. This sample's treatment: about 20 received Ad26.COV2.S at low or high dose, single or two shots; roughly 5 received placebo; per-sample allocation not given. Each sample was drawn 63 days after the first injection (of vaccine or placebo). Findings and limits, study-wide: Breadth, reportedly substantial, characterized the spike-specific CD8+ and CD4+ T cell responses after vaccination.

The TCR comes from a person between 18 and 60 years old who received the Ad26.COV2.S COVID-19 vaccine or a placebo. The sequencing used peripheral blood, collected in a trial of Ad26.COV2.S vaccine versus placebo.

CDR3 region: CASSLQENTEAFF. CDR3 bases: TGTGCCAGCAGCTTACAGGAGAACACTGAAGCTTTCTTT. This chain connects TRBV7-2 to TRBJ1-1; no reliable D call. The germline V gene encodes CDR1 SGHTA and CDR2 FQGNSA. V dropped 2 bases and J dropped 1 base, with 5 bases sitting between them. The CDR3 has 13 residues.